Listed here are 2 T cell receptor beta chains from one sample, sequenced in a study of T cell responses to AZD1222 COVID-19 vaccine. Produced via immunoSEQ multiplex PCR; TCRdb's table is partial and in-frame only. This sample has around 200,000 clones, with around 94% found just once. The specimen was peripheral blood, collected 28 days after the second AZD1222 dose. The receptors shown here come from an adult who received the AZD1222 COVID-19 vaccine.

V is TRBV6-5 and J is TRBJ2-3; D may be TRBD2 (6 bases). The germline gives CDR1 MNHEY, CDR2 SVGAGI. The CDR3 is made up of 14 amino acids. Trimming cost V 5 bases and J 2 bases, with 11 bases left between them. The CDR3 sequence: CASSRGLYTDTQYF. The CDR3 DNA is TGTGCCAGCAGTCGGGGACTCTACACAGATACGCAGTATTTT.

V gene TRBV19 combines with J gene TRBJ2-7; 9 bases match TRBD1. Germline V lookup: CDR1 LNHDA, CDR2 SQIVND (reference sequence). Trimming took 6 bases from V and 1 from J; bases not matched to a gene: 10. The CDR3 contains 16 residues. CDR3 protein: CASRFSGTGLSYEQYF. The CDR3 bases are TGTGCCAGTAGATTCTCCGGGACAGGGTTATCCTACGAGCAGTACTTC.